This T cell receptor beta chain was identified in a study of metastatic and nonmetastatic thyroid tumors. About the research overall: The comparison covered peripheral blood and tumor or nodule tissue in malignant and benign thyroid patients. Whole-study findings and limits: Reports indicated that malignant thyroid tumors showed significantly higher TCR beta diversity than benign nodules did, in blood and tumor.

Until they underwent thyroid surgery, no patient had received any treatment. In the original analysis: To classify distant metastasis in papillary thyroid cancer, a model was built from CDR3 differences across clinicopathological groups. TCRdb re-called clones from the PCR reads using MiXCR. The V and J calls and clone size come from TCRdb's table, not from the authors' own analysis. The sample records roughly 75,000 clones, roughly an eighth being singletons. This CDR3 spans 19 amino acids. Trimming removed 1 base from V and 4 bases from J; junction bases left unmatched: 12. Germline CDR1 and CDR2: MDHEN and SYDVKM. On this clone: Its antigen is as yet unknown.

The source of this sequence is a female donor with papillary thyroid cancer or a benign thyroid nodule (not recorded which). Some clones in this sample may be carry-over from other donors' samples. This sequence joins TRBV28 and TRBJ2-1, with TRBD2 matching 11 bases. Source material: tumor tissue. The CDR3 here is CASSLSIYLAGGPYNEQFF. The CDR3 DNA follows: TGTGCCAGCAGTTTATCTATATATTTAGCGGGAGGGCCTTACAATGAGCAGTTCTTC. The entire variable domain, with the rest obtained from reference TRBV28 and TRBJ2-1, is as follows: DVKVTQSSRYLVKRTGEKVFLECVQDMDHENMFWYRQDPGLGLRLIYFSYDVKMKEKGDIPEGYSVSREKKERFSLILESASTNQTSMYLCASSLSIYLAGGPYNEQFFGPGTRLTVL.